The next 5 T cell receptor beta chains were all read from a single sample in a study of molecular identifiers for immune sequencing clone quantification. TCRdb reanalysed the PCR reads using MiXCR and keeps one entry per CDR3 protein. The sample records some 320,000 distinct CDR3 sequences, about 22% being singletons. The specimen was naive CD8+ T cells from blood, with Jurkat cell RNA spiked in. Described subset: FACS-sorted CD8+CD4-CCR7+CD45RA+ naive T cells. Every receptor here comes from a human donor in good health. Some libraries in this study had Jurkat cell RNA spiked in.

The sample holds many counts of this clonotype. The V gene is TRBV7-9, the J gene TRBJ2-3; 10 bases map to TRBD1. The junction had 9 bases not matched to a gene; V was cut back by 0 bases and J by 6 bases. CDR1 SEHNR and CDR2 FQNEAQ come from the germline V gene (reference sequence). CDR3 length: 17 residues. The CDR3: CASSLAYGTGVVDTQYF. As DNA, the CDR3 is TGTGCCAGCAGCTTAGCGTACGGGACAGGGGTTGTGGATACGCAGTATTTT.

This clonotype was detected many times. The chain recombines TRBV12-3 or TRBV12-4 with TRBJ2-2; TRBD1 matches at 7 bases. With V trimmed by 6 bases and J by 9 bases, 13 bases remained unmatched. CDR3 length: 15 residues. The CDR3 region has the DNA TGTGCCAGCAGCCCAGACAGGGCACTCAACCGGGAGCTGTTTTTT. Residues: CASSPDRALNRELFF.

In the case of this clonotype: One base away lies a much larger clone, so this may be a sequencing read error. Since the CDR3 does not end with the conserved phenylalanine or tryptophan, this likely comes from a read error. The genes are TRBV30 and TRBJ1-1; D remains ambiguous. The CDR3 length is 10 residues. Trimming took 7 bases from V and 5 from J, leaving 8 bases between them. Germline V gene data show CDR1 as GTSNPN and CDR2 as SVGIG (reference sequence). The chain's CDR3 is CASGGTEAFL. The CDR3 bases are TGTGCCTCCGGCGGGACTGAAGCTTTCCTT.

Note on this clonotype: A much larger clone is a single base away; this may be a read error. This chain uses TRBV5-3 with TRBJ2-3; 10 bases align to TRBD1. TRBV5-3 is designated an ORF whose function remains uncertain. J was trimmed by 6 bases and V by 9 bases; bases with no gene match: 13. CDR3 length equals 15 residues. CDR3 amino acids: CAISFRTGGLDTQYF. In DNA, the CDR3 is TGTGCCATCAGCTTTAGGACAGGGGGGCTGGATACGCAGTATTTT.

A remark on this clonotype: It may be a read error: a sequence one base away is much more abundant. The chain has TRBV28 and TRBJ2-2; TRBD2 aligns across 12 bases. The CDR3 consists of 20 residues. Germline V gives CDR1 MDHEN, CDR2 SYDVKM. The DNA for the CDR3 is TGTGCCGGCAGTTTTCGTACTAGCGGGAGGCCCGGCGAAAACACCGGGGAGCTGTTTTTT. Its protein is CAGSFRTSGRPGENTGELFF.